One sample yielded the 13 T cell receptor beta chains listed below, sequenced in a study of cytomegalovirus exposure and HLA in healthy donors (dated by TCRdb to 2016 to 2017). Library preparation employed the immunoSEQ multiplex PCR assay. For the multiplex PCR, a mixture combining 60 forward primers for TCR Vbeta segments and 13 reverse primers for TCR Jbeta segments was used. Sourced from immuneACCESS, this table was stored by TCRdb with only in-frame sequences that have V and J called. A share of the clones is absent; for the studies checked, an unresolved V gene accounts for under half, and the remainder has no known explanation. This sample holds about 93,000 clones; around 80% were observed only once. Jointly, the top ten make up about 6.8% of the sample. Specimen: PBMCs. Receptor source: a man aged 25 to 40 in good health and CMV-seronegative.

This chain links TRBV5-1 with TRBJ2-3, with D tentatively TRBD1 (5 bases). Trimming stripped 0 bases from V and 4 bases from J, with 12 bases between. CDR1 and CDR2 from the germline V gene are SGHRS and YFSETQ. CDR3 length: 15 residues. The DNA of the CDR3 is TGCGCCAGCAGCTTGGGCACACAGGCAGCAGATACGCAGTATTTT. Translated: CASSLGTQAADTQYF. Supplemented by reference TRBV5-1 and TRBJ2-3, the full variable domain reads KAGVTQTPRYLIKTRGQQVTLSCSPISGHRSVSWYQQTPGQGLQFLFEYFSETQRNKGNFPGRFSGRQFSNSRSEMNVSTLELGDSALYLCASSLGTQAADTQYFGPGTRLTVL.

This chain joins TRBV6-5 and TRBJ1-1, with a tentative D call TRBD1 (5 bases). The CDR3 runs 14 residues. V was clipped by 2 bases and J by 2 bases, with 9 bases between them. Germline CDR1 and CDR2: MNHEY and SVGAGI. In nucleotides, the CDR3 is TGTGCCAGCAGTTACAATCAGGGAAACACTGAAGCTTTCTTT. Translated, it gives CASSYNQGNTEAFF.

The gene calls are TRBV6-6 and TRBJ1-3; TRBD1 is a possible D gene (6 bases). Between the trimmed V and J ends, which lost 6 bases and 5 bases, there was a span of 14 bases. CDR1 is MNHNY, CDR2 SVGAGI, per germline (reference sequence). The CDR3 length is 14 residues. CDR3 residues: CASREQGTRNTIYF. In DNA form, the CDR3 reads TGTGCCAGCAGGGAACAGGGCACGAGAAACACCATATATTTT.

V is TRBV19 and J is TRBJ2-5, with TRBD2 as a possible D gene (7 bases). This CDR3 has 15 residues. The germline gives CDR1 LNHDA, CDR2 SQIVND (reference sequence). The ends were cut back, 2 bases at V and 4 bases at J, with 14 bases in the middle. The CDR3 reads CASSISGGASETQYF. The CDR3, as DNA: TGTGCCAGTAGTATATCGGGGGGCGCCTCAGAGACCCAGTACTTC.

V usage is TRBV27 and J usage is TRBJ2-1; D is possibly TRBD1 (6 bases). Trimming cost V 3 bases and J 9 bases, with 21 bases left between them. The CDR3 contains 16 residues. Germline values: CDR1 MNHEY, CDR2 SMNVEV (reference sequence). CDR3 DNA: TGTGCCAGCAGTTTTTTCCCCCTGACAGGCCGTGGTGAGCAGTTCTTC. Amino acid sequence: CASSFFPLTGRGEQFF.

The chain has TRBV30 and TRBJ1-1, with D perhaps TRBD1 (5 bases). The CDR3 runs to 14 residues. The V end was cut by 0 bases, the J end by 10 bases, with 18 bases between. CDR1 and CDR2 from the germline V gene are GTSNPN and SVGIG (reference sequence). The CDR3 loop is CAWSVLGGYGGAFF. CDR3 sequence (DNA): TGTGCCTGGAGTGTACTGGGGGGTTATGGGGGAGCTTTCTTT.

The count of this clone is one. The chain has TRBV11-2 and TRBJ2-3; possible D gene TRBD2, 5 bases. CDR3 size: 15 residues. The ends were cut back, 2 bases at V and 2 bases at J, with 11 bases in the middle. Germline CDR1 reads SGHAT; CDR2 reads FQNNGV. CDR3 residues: CASSLRGFLTDTQYF. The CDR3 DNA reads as TGTGCCAGCAGCTTACGGGGATTCCTCACAGATACGCAGTATTTT.

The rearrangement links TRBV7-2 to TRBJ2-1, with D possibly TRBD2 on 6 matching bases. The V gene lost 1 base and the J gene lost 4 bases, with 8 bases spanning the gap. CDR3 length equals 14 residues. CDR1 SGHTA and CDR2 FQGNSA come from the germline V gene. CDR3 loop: CASSLEGTYNEQFF. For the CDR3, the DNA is TGTGCCAGCAGCTTAGAGGGGACTTACAATGAGCAGTTCTTC.

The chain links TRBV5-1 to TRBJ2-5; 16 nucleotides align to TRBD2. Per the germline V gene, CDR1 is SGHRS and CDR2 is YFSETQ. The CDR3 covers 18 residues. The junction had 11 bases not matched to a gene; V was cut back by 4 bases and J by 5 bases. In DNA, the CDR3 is TGCGCCAGCAGCCCTGGGACTAGCGGGGGGGCCAGTACCGAGACCCAGTACTTC. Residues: CASSPGTSGGASTETQYF.

The CDR3 region has the DNA TGTGCCAGCAGCTTAGAAACAGGCCAGTACTTC. Translation: CASSLETGQYF. The J gene is TRBJ2-7, the V gene TRBV7-2; weak D call: TRBD1 (5 bases). Germline V gene lookup returns CDR1 SGHTA and CDR2 FQGNSA. The CDR3 is 11 residues long. Trimming left V 1 base short and J 10 bases short, with 8 bases between. Filled out from reference TRBV7-2 and TRBJ2-7, the complete variable domain reads GAGVSQSPSNKVTEKGKDVELRCDPISGHTALYWYRQSLGQGLEFLIYFQGNSAPDKSGLPSDRFSAERTGGSVSTLTIQRTQQEDSAVYLCASSLETGQYFGPGTRLTVT.

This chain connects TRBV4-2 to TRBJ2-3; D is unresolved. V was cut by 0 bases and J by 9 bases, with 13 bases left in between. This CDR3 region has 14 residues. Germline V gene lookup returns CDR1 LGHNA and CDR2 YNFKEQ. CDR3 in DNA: TGTGCCAGCAGCCAAGACAATGACATTGGAACGCAGTATTTT. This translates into CASSQDNDIGTQYF.

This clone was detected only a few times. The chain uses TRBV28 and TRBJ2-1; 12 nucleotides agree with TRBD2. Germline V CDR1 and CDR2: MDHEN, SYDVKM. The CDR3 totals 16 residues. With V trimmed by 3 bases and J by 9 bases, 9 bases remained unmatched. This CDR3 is CASSLPLAGGPGEQFF. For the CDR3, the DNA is TGTGCCAGCAGTTTGCCTCTAGCGGGGGGGCCGGGTGAGCAGTTCTTC.

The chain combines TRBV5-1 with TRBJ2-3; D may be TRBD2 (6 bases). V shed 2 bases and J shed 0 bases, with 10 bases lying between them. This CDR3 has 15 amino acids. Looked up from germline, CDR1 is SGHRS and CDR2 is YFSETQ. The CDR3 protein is CASSFGLLSTDTQYF. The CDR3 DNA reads TGCGCCAGCAGCTTTGGACTACTGAGCACAGATACGCAGTATTTT.